The clone carrying this T cell receptor (beta chain) was counted only a few times. Its matching antigen is unknown. This record belongs to a study of blood T cells in healthy people across ages. A second PCR, run for about 7 to 11 cycles, used a sample-barcoded 5' primer plus a J-beta primer mix. Every sample produced at least 2.5 million CDR3-containing paired-end reads. MiXCR, applied by TCRdb to the 5' RACE reads, yields one record per CDR3 protein. The sample yields hundreds of thousands of distinct CDR3 sequences, under 45% seen once. General study results and limits: Long-lived donors exceeded aged donors in naive CD4+ cells and diversity. From one million sequenced T cells, diversity estimates were lower bounds.

The CDR3 loop spans 17 amino acids. Germline CDR1 and CDR2: MGHRA and YSYEKL. Deletions cut 5 bases from V and 6 bases from J, with 25 bases between. V is TRBV4-1 and J is TRBJ1-2; D may be TRBD1 (6 bases). The sequenced sample consisted of blood. The TCR comes from a man in his 60s in good health. The CDR3 sequence: CASSSHGAGDFKNGYTF. The DNA of the CDR3 is TGCGCCAGCAGCTCCCATGGAGCAGGGGACTTCAAGAATGGCTACACCTTC.